One and the same sample provided the 29 T cell receptor beta chains below, sequenced in a study of CD8 T cells in ankylosing spondylitis. The study, taken as a whole, reports: A TCR beta motif made of eight highly homologous variants seemed typical of ankylosing spondylitis blood.

TCRdb called the 5' RACE reads again in MiXCR, with one record for every CDR3 protein. The table lists around 480,000 distinct CDR3 sequences, 15% to 20% of them singletons. These receptors are not linked to any known antigen. The sample consisted of blood, either unsorted or a sorted T cell fraction (not recorded which). Receptors originate from a male donor with ankylosing spondylitis.

This clonotype was counted only a few times. The chain carries TRBV9 and TRBJ2-5; D may be TRBD1 or TRBD2 (5 bases each). The V gene lost 0 bases and the J gene lost 4 bases, with 19 bases spanning the gap. The CDR3 has 17 amino acids. Germline V gene sequence: CDR1 SGDLS, CDR2 YYNGEE. The CDR3 spells CASSVDGFWGAGETQYF. CDR3 sequence (DNA): TGTGCCAGCAGCGTAGATGGCTTTTGGGGCGCGGGAGAGACCCAGTACTTC.

The genes are TRBV6-1 and TRBJ2-7, with 9 bases aligning to TRBD2. This CDR3 has 16 amino acids. Per the germline V gene, CDR1 is MNHNS and CDR2 is SASEGT. V lost 0 bases to trimming and J lost 3 bases; unmatched junction nucleotides: 6. The CDR3 spells CASSEAATSGYYEQYF. The CDR3 region has the DNA TGTGCCAGCAGTGAAGCAGCCACTAGCGGGTACTACGAGCAGTACTTC.

This clonotype has more than one count but fewer than ten. The chain links TRBV28 to TRBJ2-5, with 7 bases fitting TRBD2. The J segment lost 5 bases and the V segment lost 8 bases, leaving 8 bases of the junction unmatched. This CDR3 has 13 residues. Germline values: CDR1 MDHEN, CDR2 SYDVKM. As DNA, the CDR3 is TGTGCCAGCGGCCGGGGCGGGAGTGAGACCCAGTACTTC. Protein sequence: CASGRGGSETQYF.

This clonotype was seen a few times. The chain uses TRBV4-2 and TRBJ2-1, with D possibly being TRBD1 (6 bases). V was shortened by 2 bases and J by 7 bases, with 12 bases between the two germline ends. The germline gives CDR1 LGHNA, CDR2 YNFKEQ. The CDR3 length is 14 residues. CDR3 coding DNA: TGTGCCAGCAGCCAACCACGGACAGATAATGAGCAGTTCTTC. Translation: CASSQPRTDNEQFF.

The chain couples TRBV18 to TRBJ2-1; 9 bases fit TRBD1. Germline-derived CDR1 and CDR2 are KGHSH and LQKENI. CDR3 length: 15 amino acids. V was clipped by 4 bases and J by 5 bases; unmatched bases: 6. As DNA, the CDR3 is TGTGCCAGCTCACTGGACAGGGGATTAAACAATGAGCAGTTCTTC. It codes for CASSLDRGLNNEQFF. The variable domain in full, completed from reference TRBV18 and TRBJ2-1, reads NAGVMQNPRHLVRRRGQEARLRCSPMKGHSHVYWYRQLPEEGLKFMVYLQKENIIDESGMPKERFSAEFPKEGPSILRIQQVVRGDSAAYFCASSLDRGLNNEQFFGPGTRLTVL.

J is TRBJ2-3 and V is TRBV11-2, with D possibly TRBD2 on 5 matching bases. V gave up 3 bases and J gave up 2 bases, with 9 bases separating them. In germline, CDR1 is SGHAT, CDR2 FQNNGV. This CDR3 has 14 residues. CDR3 in DNA: TGTGCCAGCAGCTTCCAGCGGACCACAGATACGCAGTATTTT. Encoded protein: CASSFQRTTDTQYF.

The chain recombines TRBV20-1 with TRBJ2-7; D possibly corresponds to TRBD1 (6 bases). V shed 5 bases and J shed 6 bases, with 11 bases lying between them. Per germline, CDR1 DFQATT and CDR2 SNEGSKA (reference sequence). The CDR3 is made up of 11 amino acids. CDR3 loop: CSALTGPEQYF. As DNA, the CDR3 is TGCAGTGCTTTGACAGGACCCGAGCAGTACTTC.

This clonotype turned up a few times. The rearrangement links TRBV28 to TRBJ2-7; 8 bases are a match to TRBD1. Unmatched junction bases numbered 3, after V lost 1 base and J lost 1 base. The CDR3 length is 15 residues. CDR1 is MDHEN, CDR2 SYDVKM, per germline. The CDR3 nucleotides read TGTGCCAGCAGTTTATTACAGGGGGTTTCCTACGAGCAGTACTTC. It yields the protein CASSLLQGVSYEQYF.

This clonotype was recorded only once. A read error may produce the germline difference seen at one junction end. The chain carries TRBV6-2 or TRBV6-3 and TRBJ2-1, with D unresolved. Germline values: CDR1 MNHEY, CDR2 SVGEGT. This CDR3 contains 12 residues. CDR3 sequence reads: CASSLPYNERFF. CDR3 coding DNA: TGTGCCAGCAGTTTACCATACAATGAGCGGTTCTTC.

This clonotype occurred many times. This chain connects TRBV4-3 to TRBJ2-2; weak D call: TRBD1 (5 bases). CDR1 LGHNA and CDR2 YSLEER come from the germline V gene. V was cut by 3 bases and J by 4 bases, with 9 bases left in between. This CDR3 has 14 amino acids. The CDR3 sequence is CASSQQGPTGELFF. The CDR3 region has the DNA TGCGCCAGCAGCCAGCAGGGCCCCACCGGGGAGCTGTTTTTT.

This clonotype was counted only a few times. The chain is built from TRBV6-5 and TRBJ1-1, with unresolved D. The CDR3 has 13 amino acids. V lost 2 bases and J 1 base, leaving 5 bases between the germline ends. Per the germline V gene, CDR1 is MNHEY and CDR2 is SVGAGI. DNA of the CDR3: TGTGCCAGCAGTTACGGCAGGAACACTGAAGCTTTCTTT. Translated, it gives CASSYGRNTEAFF.

This clonotype was found many times. The V call is TRBV12-3 or TRBV12-4, the J call TRBJ1-2; D is uncertain. The CDR3 runs to 11 residues. V was trimmed by 6 bases and J by 3 bases, leaving 5 bases between them. This chain's CDR3 is CASSQDYGYTF. CDR3 in DNA: TGTGCCAGCAGCCAAGACTATGGCTACACCTTC.

The chain has TRBV20-1 and TRBJ2-1; 13 positions agree with TRBD2. This CDR3 is 15 amino acids long. J was trimmed by 10 bases and V by 5 bases; bases with no gene match: 11. Germline assignment: CDR1 DFQATT and CDR2 SNEGSKA (reference sequence). The CDR3 coding sequence is TGCAGTGCTGTACCGGGACTAGCGGGATCTGGGGAGCAGTTCTTC. Translation gives CSAVPGLAGSGEQFF.

This clonotype was seen at least ten times. This sequence joins TRBV5-1 and TRBJ2-4; D is uncertain. Trimming shortened V by 2 bases and J by 0 bases, and 12 bases separated the two germline ends. Germline-derived CDR1 and CDR2 are SGHRS and YFSETQ. This CDR3 is built from 16 residues. This chain's CDR3 is CASSLTVGLAKNIQYF. The CDR3, as DNA: TGCGCCAGCAGCTTAACGGTCGGGCTAGCCAAAAACATTCAGTACTTC.

V gene TRBV4-3 combines with J gene TRBJ2-5; 7 positions agree with TRBD2. Trimming at V came to 0 bases and at J to 5 bases, leaving 9 bases not matched to a gene. The germline gives CDR1 LGHNA, CDR2 YSLEER. The CDR3 has 16 amino acids. The CDR3 nucleotides read TGCGCCAGCAGCCAAGATTGGCGCGGGAGTGTTGAGACCCAGTACTTC. This encodes CASSQDWRGSVETQYF.

This clonotype was counted only a few times. The genes are TRBV2 and TRBJ1-6; unclear D gene. CDR3 length: 14 residues. Germline V gene sequence: CDR1 SNHLY, CDR2 FYNNEI. Trimming took 7 bases from V and 0 from J, leaving 7 bases between them. CDR3 region: CASNKDSYNSPLHF. CDR3 sequence (DNA): TGTGCCAGCAATAAGGACTCCTATAATTCACCCCTCCACTTT.

This clonotype was seen repeatedly, ten times or more. This rearrangement joins TRBV24-1 to TRBJ2-1; possible D gene TRBD1, 6 bases. Trimming removed 4 bases from V and 12 bases from J, with 15 bases in between. CDR3 length equals 13 residues. CDR1 is KGHDR and CDR2 is SFDVKD in the germline V gene. CDR3 in amino acids: CATSDSNRERQFF. The CDR3 nucleotides are TGTGCCACCAGTGACTCGAACAGGGAGCGGCAGTTCTTC.

This clonotype has more than one count but fewer than ten. V gene TRBV7-2 combines with J gene TRBJ2-2; D may be TRBD1 (5 bases). In germline, CDR1 is SGHTA, CDR2 FQGNSA. The ends were cut back, 5 bases at V and 2 bases at J, with 9 bases in the middle. There are 14 residues in the CDR3. The chain's CDR3 is CASSTTVNTGELFF. The DNA for the CDR3 is TGTGCCAGCAGCACGACAGTAAACACCGGGGAGCTGTTTTTT.

This clonotype was observed at least ten times. The chain uses TRBV7-2 and TRBJ2-5; D gene uncertain. Per germline, CDR1 SGHTA and CDR2 FQGNSA. The CDR3 contains 14 residues. The V gene lost 2 bases and the J gene lost 5 bases, with 12 bases spanning the gap. DNA for the CDR3: TGTGCCAGCAGCTTAATGCCGGTCTTGGAGACCCAGTACTTC. Amino acid sequence: CASSLMPVLETQYF.

This clonotype was counted between two and nine times. The chain recombines TRBV5-1 with TRBJ1-1; D might be TRBD1 (6 bases). Germline V CDR1 and CDR2: SGHRS, YFSETQ. The CDR3 runs 15 residues. Trimming took 5 bases from V and 1 from J, leaving 15 bases between them. CDR3 residues: CASREGDVKNTEAFF. CDR3 sequence (DNA): TGCGCCAGCAGGGAGGGGGATGTCAAGAACACTGAAGCTTTCTTT.

The genes are TRBV7-9 and TRBJ1-5; D gene ambiguous. The ends were cut back, 3 bases at V and 8 bases at J, with 11 bases in the middle. Germline CDR1 and CDR2: SEHNR and FQNEAQ (reference sequence). The CDR3 is 13 residues long. CDR3 nucleotide sequence: TGTGCCAGCAGCTTTACCGCAATGGAGCCCCAGCATTTT. Its translation: CASSFTAMEPQHF.

The chain employs TRBV15 and TRBJ2-3, with 7 bases lining up with TRBD2. Losses at the gene ends were 2 bases for V and 0 bases for J; bases not matched to a gene: 8. Germline CDR1 is LNHNV and CDR2 is YYDKDF (reference sequence). CDR3 length equals 17 residues. This CDR3 reads CATSRNSGGSSTDTQYF. For the CDR3, the DNA is TGTGCCACCAGCAGAAATTCGGGCGGGAGTAGCACAGATACGCAGTATTTT.

The chain joins TRBV20-1 to TRBJ2-3; D unresolved. This CDR3 spans 12 amino acids. Germline V lookup: CDR1 DFQATT, CDR2 SNEGSKA (reference sequence). Trimming stripped 0 bases from V and 7 bases from J, with 8 bases between. In nucleotides, the CDR3 is TGCAGTGCTAGAGATGGGGTAAATACGCAGTATTTT. It codes for CSARDGVNTQYF.

The chain uses TRBV5-1 and TRBJ1-1; D remains ambiguous. Trimming cost V 0 bases and J 2 bases, with 8 bases left between them. Germline-derived CDR1 and CDR2 are SGHRS and YFSETQ. The CDR3 has 14 amino acids. This CDR3 reads CASSLAESNTEAFF. CDR3 nucleotide sequence: TGCGCCAGCAGCTTGGCCGAAAGCAACACTGAAGCTTTCTTT.

The sample holds a few counts of this clonotype. The gene calls are TRBV14 and TRBJ2-5; D possibly corresponds to TRBD2 (5 bases). The CDR3 extends over 13 amino acids. From germline, CDR1 is SGHDN and CDR2 FVKESK. Trimming shortened V by 2 bases and J by 6 bases, and 10 bases separated the two germline ends. The CDR3 reads CASSQPSIKTQYF. The CDR3 DNA reads TGTGCCAGCAGCCAACCTAGCATAAAGACCCAGTACTTC.

This clonotype appeared a few times. The rearrangement links TRBV16 to TRBJ1-6; 11 bases fit TRBD1. The ends lost 3 bases at V and 8 bases at J; junction bases unmatched: 3. The germline V gene encodes CDR1 KGHSY and CDR2 FQNENV. This CDR3 spans 15 amino acids. The CDR3: CASSQLGQGDSPLHF. The CDR3 DNA reads as TGTGCCAGCAGCCAGCTGGGACAGGGGGATTCACCCCTCCACTTT.

The J gene is TRBJ2-2, the V gene TRBV6-1, with 8 nucleotides matching TRBD2. CDR3 length: 16 amino acids. Germline values: CDR1 MNHNS, CDR2 SASEGT. The J segment lost 3 bases and the V segment lost 7 bases, leaving 10 bases of the junction unmatched. The CDR3 DNA sequence: TGTGCCAGCATGACCCTAGCGGGTGTGGACACCGGGGAGCTGTTTTTT. Protein sequence: CASMTLAGVDTGELFF.

V is TRBV7-9 and J is TRBJ2-1; tentatively, D is TRBD2 (5 bases). Per the germline V gene, CDR1 is SEHNR and CDR2 is FQNEAQ (reference sequence). V was cut by 7 bases and J by 1 base, with 17 bases left in between. The CDR3 length is 16 residues. The CDR3 loop reads CASMATTGGSYNEQFF. The CDR3 nucleotides are TGTGCCAGCATGGCGACTACGGGCGGATCCTACAATGAGCAGTTCTTC.

Note on this clonotype: One junction end disagrees with the germline gene, perhaps due to a read error. V usage is TRBV7-9 and J usage is TRBJ1-2; 8 nucleotides match TRBD1. The CDR3 covers 14 residues. CDR1 and CDR2 from the germline V gene are SEHNR and FQNEAQ (reference sequence). Here the CDR3 reads CANSFSGGENGYTF. The CDR3 bases are TGTGCCAACAGCTTTTCAGGGGGCGAGAATGGCTACACCTTC.